This T cell receptor beta chain was identified during a study of beta chain features in type 1 diabetes. The J segment lost 4 bases and the V segment lost 2 bases, leaving 6 bases of the junction unmatched. Germline V lookup: CDR1 MNHEY, CDR2 SVGAGI. This CDR3 is built from 15 residues. This clone was counted between two and nine times. The whole isolated RNA underwent reverse transcription, so sequencing captured expressed TCRB transcripts. Profiling relied on immunoSEQ multiplex PCR, and the TCRdb table lists in-frame clones only, not all of them. The table shows some 200,000 clones, with around 9.9% occurring only once.

The sample taken for sequencing was central memory CD4+ T cells from blood. This sequence originates from a man aged 18 to 30 in good health. The chain uses TRBV6-5 and TRBJ2-5, with TRBD1 matching over 8 bases. CDR3 residues: CASSYRTGGRETQYF. The CDR3 coding sequence is TGTGCCAGCAGTTACAGAACAGGGGGTAGAGAGACCCAGTACTTC.